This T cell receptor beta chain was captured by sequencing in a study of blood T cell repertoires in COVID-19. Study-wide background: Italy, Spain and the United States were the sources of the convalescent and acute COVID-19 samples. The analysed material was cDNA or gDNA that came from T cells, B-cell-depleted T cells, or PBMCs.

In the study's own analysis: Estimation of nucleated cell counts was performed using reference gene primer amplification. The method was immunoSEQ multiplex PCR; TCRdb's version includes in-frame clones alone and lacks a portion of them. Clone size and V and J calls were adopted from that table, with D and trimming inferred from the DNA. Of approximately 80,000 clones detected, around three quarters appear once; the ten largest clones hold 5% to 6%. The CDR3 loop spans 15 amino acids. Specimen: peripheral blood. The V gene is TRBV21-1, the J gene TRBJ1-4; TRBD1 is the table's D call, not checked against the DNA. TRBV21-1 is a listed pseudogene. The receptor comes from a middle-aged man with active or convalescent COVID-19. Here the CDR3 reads CASSKGNRAFGKLFF. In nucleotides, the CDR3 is TGTGCCAGCAGCAAGGGGAACAGGGCCTTTGGGAAACTGTTTTTT.